The 22 T cell receptor beta chains listed next were all sequenced from one sample in a study of PD-1 blockade in classical Hodgkin lymphoma. Assay used: immunoSEQ multiplex PCR; TCRdb lists only in-frame clones, some missing. The table lists fewer than 35,000 clones, roughly nine tenths of them singletons, with about 3.8% in the top ten. Noted time point: newly diagnosed, previously untreated cHL patient sample. Source material: peripheral blood mononuclear cells (PBMCs). The receptors come from a human donor with classical Hodgkin lymphoma.

The genes are TRBV4-1 and TRBJ2-2; 8 nucleotides agree with TRBD2. The V and J ends lost 2 bases and 6 bases, in that order; junction bases with no gene match: 2. Germline-derived CDR1 and CDR2 are MGHRA and YSYEKL. The CDR3 has 14 amino acids. The CDR3 is CASSQFGGAGELFF. CDR3 bases: TGCGCCAGCAGCCAATTCGGGGGGGCCGGGGAGCTGTTTTTT.

The chain carries TRBV10-3 and TRBJ2-6; D is unresolved. V lost 4 bases and J 2 bases, leaving 15 bases between the germline ends. Looked up from germline, CDR1 is ENHRY and CDR2 is SYGVKD. This CDR3 comprises 17 residues. Here the CDR3 reads CAISVYLVETGANVLTF. The CDR3 nucleotides are TGTGCCATCAGTGTTTATTTGGTCGAGACTGGGGCCAACGTCCTGACTTTC.

Concerning this clone: The sample carries other DNA sequences with the same CDR3. V gene TRBV5-4 combines with J gene TRBJ2-1, with 12 positions matching TRBD2. In germline, CDR1 is SGHNT, CDR2 YYREEE (reference sequence). The V and J ends lost 4 bases and 7 bases, in that order; junction bases with no gene match: 6. The CDR3 loop spans 15 amino acids. In DNA form, the CDR3 reads TGTGCCAGCAGCCCAGGACTAGCGGGATATAATGAGCAGTTCTTC. It yields the protein CASSPGLAGYNEQFF.

The J gene is TRBJ2-1, the V gene TRBV7-2; 12 bases map to TRBD2. The CDR3 has 15 amino acids. V gave up 8 bases and J gave up 8 bases; unmatched junction bases: 10. Germline-derived CDR1 and CDR2 are SGHTA and FQGNSA. The CDR3 coding sequence is TGTGCCAGCGATCGACTAGCGGGAGCTGGCGATGAGCAGTTCTTC. This gives the protein CASDRLAGAGDEQFF.

The chain recombines TRBV18 with TRBJ1-3; D unresolved. The CDR3 covers 17 residues. The ends were cut back, 2 bases at V and 0 bases at J, with 14 bases in the middle. Germline V CDR1 and CDR2: KGHSH, LQKENI. The CDR3 reads CASSPSVGRSSGNTIYF. DNA for the CDR3: TGTGCCAGCTCACCAAGTGTTGGGAGAAGCTCTGGAAACACCATATATTTT. The full variable domain, rest sourced from reference TRBV18 and TRBJ1-3, is NAGVMQNPRHLVRRRGQEARLRCSPMKGHSHVYWYRQLPEEGLKFMVYLQKENIIDESGMPKERFSAEFPKEGPSILRIQQVVRGDSAAYFCASSPSVGRSSGNTIYFGEGSWLTVV.

The V gene is TRBV5-1, the J gene TRBJ2-3, with TRBD2 as a possible D gene (5 bases). In germline, CDR1 is SGHRS, CDR2 YFSETQ. V lost 4 bases and J 6 bases, leaving 9 bases between the germline ends. CDR3 length: 12 amino acids. CDR3 coding DNA: TGCGCCAGCAGCGTGACGGGGGATACGCAGTATTTT. The encoded protein is CASSVTGDTQYF.

CDR3 in DNA: TGTGCCAGTAACTTACAGGGAGGCCTGAACACTGAAGCTTTCTTT. As protein: CASNLQGGLNTEAFF. V and J are TRBV19 and TRBJ1-1, with D tentatively TRBD1 (6 bases). This CDR3 is built from 15 residues. Trimming left V 7 bases short and J 0 bases short, with 15 bases between. Looked up from germline, CDR1 is LNHDA and CDR2 is SQIVND (reference sequence).

The chain combines TRBV30 with TRBJ2-5; 7 positions agree with TRBD2. The trim removed 0 bases at V and 5 bases at J, leaving 15 bases unmatched. Germline V gene sequence: CDR1 GTSNPN, CDR2 SVGIG (reference sequence). This CDR3 is built from 17 residues. The CDR3 DNA is TGTGCCTGGAGTGTACAAGTAGCGCGGGAGAGCGCGGAGACCCAGTACTTC. This encodes CAWSVQVARESAETQYF.

V and J are TRBV18 and TRBJ1-1, with a possible D match to TRBD1 (6 bases). CDR1 is KGHSH and CDR2 is LQKENI in the germline V gene. V was shortened by 2 bases and J by 0 bases, with 13 bases between the two germline ends. The CDR3 runs to 16 residues. DNA of the CDR3: TGTGCCAGCTCACCATCAGGACAGCGCATGAACACTGAAGCTTTCTTT. Translation gives CASSPSGQRMNTEAFF.

V usage is TRBV19 and J usage is TRBJ2-6; possible D gene TRBD1, 5 bases. CDR1 is LNHDA and CDR2 is SQIVND in the germline V gene (reference sequence). Trimming cost V 6 bases and J 0 bases, with 12 bases left between them. This CDR3 contains 16 residues. The CDR3 bases are TGTGCCAGTAGCGACAGCGCGCTCTCTGGGGCCAACGTCCTGACTTTC. Translation: CASSDSALSGANVLTF.

The sample holds one count of this clone. The V and J genes are TRBV5-1 and TRBJ2-3; 7 bases are shared with TRBD2. CDR3 length equals 16 residues. Germline CDR1 and CDR2: SGHRS and YFSETQ. V lost 7 bases to trimming and J lost 2 bases; unmatched junction nucleotides: 13. The CDR3 is CASRLGRGRTTDTQYF. In DNA form, the CDR3 reads TGCGCCAGCCGACTGGGCCGCGGGAGAACCACAGATACGCAGTATTTT.

The V and J genes are TRBV10-1 and TRBJ2-5; D is perhaps TRBD1 or TRBD2 (6 bases each). CDR1 is WNHNN, CDR2 SYGVQD, per germline (reference sequence). This CDR3 region has 17 residues. The V end was cut by 6 bases, the J end by 3 bases, with 23 bases between. CDR3 amino acids: CASRGGSCCGLKETQYF. The CDR3 coding sequence is TGCGCCAGCAGGGGGGGCAGTTGTTGTGGGCTAAAAGAGACCCAGTACTTC.

The V call is TRBV19, the J call TRBJ2-7; TRBD2 is a possible D gene (6 bases). Germline V gene data show CDR1 as LNHDA and CDR2 as SQIVND (reference sequence). The CDR3 is made up of 14 amino acids. V shed 2 bases and J shed 3 bases, with 11 bases lying between them. In nucleotides, the CDR3 is TGTGCCAGTAGTATAACGGGAGTCGACTACGAGCAGTACTTC. This gives the protein CASSITGVDYEQYF.

The rearrangement joins TRBV19 to TRBJ1-4, with D uncertain. The CDR3 totals 12 residues. Germline values: CDR1 LNHDA, CDR2 SQIVND (reference sequence). V was clipped by 3 bases and J by 8 bases, with 7 bases between them. CDR3 sequence (DNA): TGTGCCAGTAGTATGAGGGAAGAAAAACTGTTTTTT. Its protein is CASSMREEKLFF.

The CDR3 sequence is CASSLVGSGYEQFF. CDR3 sequence (DNA): TGTGCCAGCAGCTTAGTTGGGTCGGGATATGAGCAGTTCTTC. This sequence joins TRBV7-2 and TRBJ2-1; the D gene is possibly TRBD2 (5 bases). The CDR3 is made up of 14 amino acids. Trimming took 1 base from V and 8 from J, leaving 12 bases between them. Germline V gene sequence: CDR1 SGHTA, CDR2 FQGNSA. The full variable domain, in which reference TRBV7-2 and TRBJ2-1 provide the parts outside the CDR3, is GAGVSQSPSNKVTEKGKDVELRCDPISGHTALYWYRQSLGQGLEFLIYFQGNSAPDKSGLPSDRFSAERTGGSVSTLTIQRTQQEDSAVYLCASSLVGSGYEQFFGPGTRLTVL.

V and J are TRBV29-1 and TRBJ2-3; unclear D gene. This CDR3 has 13 residues. Germline CDR1 and CDR2: SQVTM and ANQGSEA. The V and J ends lost 4 bases and 2 bases respectively, with 10 bases between them. This CDR3 reads CSVGGGFTDTQYF. The CDR3 DNA is TGCAGCGTTGGAGGCGGTTTCACAGATACGCAGTATTTT.

This chain connects TRBV19 to TRBJ2-1; the match to TRBD2 covers 9 bases. The trim removed 6 bases at V and 4 bases at J, leaving 7 bases unmatched. Germline loops: CDR1 LNHDA, CDR2 SQIVND (reference sequence). The CDR3 runs to 15 residues. For the CDR3, the DNA is TGTGCCAGTAGCATGACTAGCGGAGCTTACAATGAGCAGTTCTTC. Translating it yields CASSMTSGAYNEQFF. Full variable domain (outside the CDR3, taken from reference TRBV19 and TRBJ2-1): DGGITQSPKYLFRKEGQNVTLSCEQNLNHDAMYWYRQDPGQGLRLIYYSQIVNDFQKGDIAEGYSVSREKKESFPLTVTSAQKNPTAFYLCASSMTSGAYNEQFFGPGTRLTVL.

This chain joins TRBV6-6 and TRBJ1-3, with D maybe TRBD1 (5 bases). V gave up 0 bases and J gave up 4 bases, with 10 bases separating them. The germline V gene encodes CDR1 MNHNY and CDR2 SVGAGI (reference sequence). The CDR3 contains 15 residues. CDR3 protein: CASSYSSGAGNTIYF. The CDR3 region has the DNA TGTGCCAGCAGTTACTCGTCCGGGGCCGGAAACACCATATATTTT.

This chain uses TRBV27 with TRBJ1-5, with D hard to call. Germline assignment: CDR1 MNHEY and CDR2 SMNVEV (reference sequence). V lost 6 bases to trimming and J lost 9 bases, with 12 bases between them. The length of the CDR3 is 12 residues. The CDR3 sequence: CASRETEGPQHF. The CDR3, as DNA: TGTGCCAGCAGGGAAACCGAAGGGCCCCAGCATTTT.

The DNA for the CDR3 is TGTGCCAGCAGCTGGGGGACAGGAAGTAGCAATCAGCCCCAGCATTTT. Protein product: CASSWGTGSSNQPQHF. The genes are TRBV11-2 and TRBJ1-5; 8 bases are shared with TRBD1. The germline V gene has CDR1 SGHAT and CDR2 FQNNGV. J lost 0 bases, V lost 4 bases, and 5 bases had no gene match. This CDR3 has 16 amino acids.

V is TRBV7-4 and J is TRBJ1-1; 11 bases line up with TRBD1. Trimming cost V 4 bases and J 1 base; bases outside gene matches: 11. Germline V lookup: CDR1 SGHVT, CDR2 SQSDAQ. This CDR3 is built from 18 residues. CDR3 coding DNA: TGTGCCAGCAGCTCCCCCCTGGACAGGGGGCTCACGAACACTGAAGCTTTCTTT. Protein sequence: CASSSPLDRGLTNTEAFF.

J is TRBJ1-6 and V is TRBV7-2; the match to TRBD1 covers 7 bases. This CDR3 contains 12 residues. J lost 7 bases, V lost 8 bases, and 2 bases had no gene match. CDR1 and CDR2 (germline): SGHTA, FQGNSA. The CDR3 is CASGTDNSPLHF. Here the CDR3 DNA reads TGTGCCAGCGGGACAGACAATTCACCCCTCCACTTT.